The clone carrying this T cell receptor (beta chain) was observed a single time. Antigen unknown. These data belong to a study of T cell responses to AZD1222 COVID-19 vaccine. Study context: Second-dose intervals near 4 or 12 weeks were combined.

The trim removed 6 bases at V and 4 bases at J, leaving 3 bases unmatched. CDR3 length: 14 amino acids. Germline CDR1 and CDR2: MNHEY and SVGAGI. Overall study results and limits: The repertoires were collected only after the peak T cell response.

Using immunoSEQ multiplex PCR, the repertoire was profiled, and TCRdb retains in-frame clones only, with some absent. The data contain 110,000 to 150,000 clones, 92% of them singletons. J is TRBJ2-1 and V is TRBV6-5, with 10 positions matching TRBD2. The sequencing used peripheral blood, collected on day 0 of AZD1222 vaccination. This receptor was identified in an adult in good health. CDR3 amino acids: CASSTSGAYNEQFF. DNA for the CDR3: TGTGCCAGCAGCACTAGCGGGGCTTACAATGAGCAGTTCTTC.